The rows below give T cell receptor beta chains drawn from one sample of a study of shared clonotypes between healthy human individuals. Profiled with immunoSEQ multiplex PCR; TCRdb holds only in-frame clones, not every one. The sample includes under 2,500,000 clones, almost 96% of them seen just once. The sequenced sample was naive CD4+ T cells sorted from blood. All receptors come from a man aged 18 to 35 in good health. CDR3s leave out the opening cysteine and the closing phenylalanine or tryptophan.

>TRBV6-1|TRBJ2-7
ASKEREAREQY
>TRBV4-1|TRBJ1-1
ASSQRGQGYTEAF
>TRBV7-2|TRBJ2-3
ASSLERVTDTQY
>TRBV5-4|TRBJ1-2
ASSAGQGANYGYT
>TRBV18|TRBJ2-1
ASSPPAGGYNEQF
>TRBV28|TRBJ1-5
ATLDQGHQPQH
>TRBV5-1|TRBJ2-3
ASSSGTSGGSTTDTQY
>TRBV2|TRBJ2-1
ASTYQGSSAYNEQF
>TRBV5-1|TRBJ2-1
ASSPDSTREQF
>TRBV19|TRBJ1-5
ASSILPGTGRWAQH
>TRBV19|TRBJ1-5
ASSISTGSNQPQH
>TRBV25-1|TRBJ1-6
ASSRAGTTALH
>TRBV21-1|TRBJ2-2
ASSNYRGRNGELF
>TRBV5-4|TRBJ2-7
ASSRDRAASPYEQY
>TRBV30|TRBJ1-2
AGETGVANYGYT
>TRBV5-4|TRBJ2-1
ASTRLGSYNEQF
>TRBV5-1|TRBJ2-3
ASSGSSGRALGPDTQY